This is a list of T cell receptor beta chains from one sample in a study of T cell responses to AZD1222 COVID-19 vaccine. Generated by immunoSEQ multiplex PCR, the TCRdb table keeps only in-frame clones and is missing some. The sample lists 150,000 to 200,000 clones, 85% to 95% occurring once. This sample comprised peripheral blood, obtained 28 days after the second AZD1222 dose. Source of these receptors: an adult who received the AZD1222 COVID-19 vaccine. CDR3s include the opening cysteine and the closing phenylalanine or tryptophan. Each record gives: J gene, D gene, clone size, V gene, CDR3 protein, CDR3 DNA. D genes are given only for firm matches. Size values are once, few and many counts, or a class for expanded clones, and some rows have none.

j_call: TRBJ1-1; d_call: TRBD1; clone_size: -; v_call: TRBV27; cdr3_aa: CASSQRTGAGAEAFF; cdr3_nt: TGTGCCAGCAGTCAGAGGACAGGGGCGGGTGCGGAAGCTTTCTTT
j_call: TRBJ2-5; d_call: -; clone_size: -; v_call: TRBV21-1; cdr3_aa: CASSKDRAGGPPETQYF; cdr3_nt: TGTGCCAGCAGCAAAGATCGGGCAGGGGGACCTCCGGAGACCCAGTACTTC
j_call: TRBJ1-2; d_call: -; clone_size: -; v_call: TRBV2; cdr3_aa: CASSERGSYGYTF; cdr3_nt: TGTGCCAGCAGTGAAAGGGGGAGCTATGGCTACACCTTC
j_call: TRBJ1-1; d_call: -; clone_size: once; v_call: TRBV19; cdr3_aa: CASSVVVWGTEAFF; cdr3_nt: TGTGCCAGTAGCGTGGTCGTCTGGGGCACTGAAGCTTTCTTT
j_call: TRBJ2-2; d_call: -; clone_size: -; v_call: TRBV4-1; cdr3_aa: CASSPGPGELFF; cdr3_nt: TGCGCCAGCAGCCCCGGACCCGGGGAGCTGTTTTTT
j_call: TRBJ2-1; d_call: -; clone_size: -; v_call: TRBV21-1; cdr3_aa: CASSKDSGISYNEQFF; cdr3_nt: TGTGCCAGCAGCAAAGATAGCGGGATTAGCTACAATGAGCAGTTCTTC
j_call: TRBJ2-5; d_call: -; clone_size: -; v_call: TRBV21-1; cdr3_aa: CASSDPRVETQYF; cdr3_nt: TGTGCCAGCAGCGATCCCCGGGTCGAGACCCAGTACTTC
j_call: TRBJ1-2; d_call: TRBD1; clone_size: -; v_call: TRBV28; cdr3_aa: CASSSYNGQGAIYGYTF; cdr3_nt: TGTGCCAGCAGCTCCTACAACGGACAGGGGGCGATCTATGGCTACACCTTC
j_call: TRBJ1-5; d_call: -; clone_size: -; v_call: TRBV9; cdr3_aa: CASSVGRINQPQHF; cdr3_nt: TGTGCCAGCAGCGTAGGTCGGATCAATCAGCCCCAGCATTTT
j_call: TRBJ1-2; d_call: TRBD1; clone_size: -; v_call: TRBV4-3; cdr3_aa: CASSQLDRAGGYTF; cdr3_nt: TGCGCCAGCAGCCAGCTGGACAGGGCGGGCGGCTACACCTTC
j_call: TRBJ2-7; d_call: TRBD2; clone_size: -; v_call: TRBV28; cdr3_aa: CASRLGLAGDEQYF; cdr3_nt: TGTGCCAGCAGACTCGGGTTAGCGGGAGATGAGCAGTACTTC
j_call: TRBJ1-2; d_call: -; clone_size: -; v_call: TRBV9; cdr3_aa: CASSGTGPRGYGYTF; cdr3_nt: TGTGCCAGCAGTGGAACAGGGCCCAGGGGCTATGGCTACACCTTC
j_call: TRBJ2-7; d_call: -; clone_size: -; v_call: TRBV7-8; cdr3_aa: CASSPQDLYEQYF; cdr3_nt: TGTGCCAGCAGCCCCCAGGACCTGTACGAGCAGTACTTC
j_call: TRBJ2-3; d_call: -; clone_size: -; v_call: TRBV7-9; cdr3_aa: CASSLGGDPKGTQYF; cdr3_nt: TGTGCCAGCAGCTTAGGGGGGGACCCTAAGGGTACGCAGTATTTT
j_call: TRBJ2-1; d_call: -; clone_size: -; v_call: TRBV6-6; cdr3_aa: CASSYPGRAPYNEQFF; cdr3_nt: TGTGCCAGCAGTTACCCGGGACGAGCGCCCTACAATGAGCAGTTCTTC
j_call: TRBJ2-7; d_call: -; clone_size: -; v_call: TRBV28; cdr3_aa: CASIAGYRSYEQYF; cdr3_nt: TGTGCCAGCATTGCAGGGTACCGCTCCTACGAGCAGTACTTC
j_call: TRBJ2-7; d_call: -; clone_size: -; v_call: TRBV6-6; cdr3_aa: CASRDIGSYEQYF; cdr3_nt: TGTGCCAGCAGGGACATCGGAAGCTACGAGCAGTACTTC
j_call: TRBJ2-7; d_call: -; clone_size: -; v_call: TRBV18; cdr3_aa: CASSPSSGLNEQYF; cdr3_nt: TGTGCCAGCTCACCATCCAGCGGGTTGAACGAGCAGTACTTC
j_call: TRBJ1-2; d_call: TRBD1; clone_size: few; v_call: TRBV19; cdr3_aa: CASRDPGQGLFFDGYTF; cdr3_nt: TGTGCCAGTAGGGACCCGGGACAGGGTCTCTTCTTCGATGGCTACACCTTC
j_call: TRBJ2-1; d_call: -; clone_size: -; v_call: TRBV23-1; cdr3_aa: CASSQSQGALAGETQAYNEQFF; cdr3_nt: TGCGCCAGCAGTCAATCACAGGGGGCGTTAGCGGGAGAGACTCAGGCCTACAATGAGCAGTTCTTC
j_call: TRBJ2-1; d_call: -; clone_size: -; v_call: TRBV5-6; cdr3_aa: CASSLLGLQFF; cdr3_nt: TGTGCCAGCAGCTTGTTGGGCCTCCAGTTCTTC
j_call: TRBJ1-1; d_call: -; clone_size: -; v_call: TRBV9; cdr3_aa: CASSVATRAGANTEAFF; cdr3_nt: TGTGCCAGCAGCGTAGCTACTCGGGCAGGGGCGAACACTGAAGCTTTCTTT
j_call: TRBJ2-3; d_call: TRBD2; clone_size: -; v_call: TRBV11-2; cdr3_aa: CASSLVTSATDTQYF; cdr3_nt: TGTGCCAGCAGCTTAGTTACTAGCGCTACAGATACGCAGTATTTT
j_call: TRBJ2-3; d_call: -; clone_size: -; v_call: TRBV6-2/TRBV6-3; cdr3_aa: CASSPGTLGTDTQYF; cdr3_nt: TGTGCCAGCAGCCCGGGGACTTTGGGCACAGATACGCAGTATTTT
j_call: TRBJ2-7; d_call: -; clone_size: -; v_call: TRBV6-5; cdr3_aa: CASSPRGDFDEQYF; cdr3_nt: TGTGCCAGCAGTCCGCGAGGGGACTTTGACGAGCAGTACTTC
j_call: TRBJ2-3; d_call: TRBD2; clone_size: -; v_call: TRBV12-3/TRBV12-4; cdr3_aa: CASRKGRADTQYF; cdr3_nt: TGTGCCAGCAGGAAAGGGAGGGCAGATACGCAGTATTTT
j_call: TRBJ2-7; d_call: TRBD1; clone_size: -; v_call: TRBV7-2; cdr3_aa: CASSRGQGALHEQYF; cdr3_nt: TGTGCCAGCAGTCGGGGACAGGGGGCTCTCCACGAGCAGTACTTC
j_call: TRBJ2-5; d_call: TRBD2; clone_size: -; v_call: TRBV12-5; cdr3_aa: CASGTPGGSFAETQYF; cdr3_nt: TGTGCTAGTGGGACACCAGGCGGGAGTTTTGCAGAGACCCAGTACTTC
j_call: TRBJ1-2; d_call: -; clone_size: -; v_call: TRBV10-3; cdr3_aa: CAISESFVQNNYGYTF; cdr3_nt: TGTGCCATCAGTGAGTCGTTTGTCCAGAATAACTATGGCTACACCTTC
j_call: TRBJ2-3; d_call: -; clone_size: -; v_call: TRBV24-1; cdr3_aa: CATSDASGAADTQYF; cdr3_nt: TGTGCCACCAGTGACGCGAGTGGGGCGGCAGATACGCAGTATTTT
j_call: TRBJ2-7; d_call: TRBD2; clone_size: -; v_call: TRBV27; cdr3_aa: CASSLVGGAYEQYF; cdr3_nt: TGTGCCAGCAGTTTGGTTGGGGGGGCCTACGAGCAGTACTTC
j_call: TRBJ2-1; d_call: TRBD2; clone_size: -; v_call: TRBV7-3; cdr3_aa: CASSSHSGTSNEQFF; cdr3_nt: TGTGCCAGCAGCTCCCACAGCGGGACTAGTAATGAGCAGTTCTTC
j_call: TRBJ2-7; d_call: -; clone_size: -; v_call: TRBV15; cdr3_aa: CATSRESESSYEQYF; cdr3_nt: TGTGCCACCAGCAGAGAGAGCGAGAGCTCCTACGAGCAGTACTTC
j_call: TRBJ2-7; d_call: TRBD1; clone_size: once; v_call: TRBV7-6; cdr3_aa: CASSRDRNLREQYF; cdr3_nt: TGTGCCAGCAGCCGGGACAGGAATCTCCGAGAGCAGTACTTC
j_call: TRBJ1-1; d_call: TRBD1; clone_size: -; v_call: TRBV6-5; cdr3_aa: CASSLGQGGTEAFF; cdr3_nt: TGTGCCAGCAGTTTGGGACAGGGCGGCACTGAAGCTTTCTTT
j_call: TRBJ1-6; d_call: -; clone_size: -; v_call: TRBV28; cdr3_aa: CASSGLEFYNSPLHF; cdr3_nt: TGTGCCAGCAGTGGCTTAGAATTTTATAATTCACCCCTCCACTTT
j_call: TRBJ2-5; d_call: TRBD2; clone_size: -; v_call: TRBV7-9; cdr3_aa: CASSPTSGRETQYF; cdr3_nt: TGTGCCAGCAGCCCGACTAGCGGGAGAGAGACCCAGTACTTC
j_call: TRBJ1-5; d_call: -; clone_size: -; v_call: TRBV28; cdr3_aa: CATRGTAVRPQHF; cdr3_nt: TGTGCCACTCGTGGGACGGCGGTCAGGCCCCAGCATTTT
j_call: TRBJ2-1; d_call: -; clone_size: -; v_call: TRBV21-1; cdr3_aa: CASSGQGVMDEQFF; cdr3_nt: TGTGCCAGCAGTGGACAGGGGGTGATGGATGAGCAGTTCTTC
j_call: TRBJ1-5; d_call: -; clone_size: -; v_call: TRBV6-2/TRBV6-3; cdr3_aa: CASSWTEDQPQHF; cdr3_nt: TGTGCCAGCAGTTGGACAGAGGATCAGCCCCAGCATTTT
j_call: TRBJ2-7; d_call: TRBD2; clone_size: -; v_call: TRBV5-1; cdr3_aa: CASSLGWREGGEQYF; cdr3_nt: TGCGCCAGCAGCCTGGGATGGCGGGAGGGCGGCGAGCAGTACTTC
j_call: TRBJ1-4; d_call: -; clone_size: -; v_call: TRBV27; cdr3_aa: CASSGLTANEKLFF; cdr3_nt: TGTGCCAGCTCGGGTCTTACCGCTAATGAAAAACTGTTTTTT
j_call: TRBJ2-7; d_call: -; clone_size: few; v_call: TRBV7-3; cdr3_aa: CASSLRGGSSSYEQYF; cdr3_nt: TGTGCCAGCAGCTTAAGGGGCGGTTCCAGCTCCTACGAGCAGTACTTC
j_call: TRBJ2-7; d_call: -; clone_size: -; v_call: TRBV19; cdr3_aa: CASSPGQLSSYEQYF; cdr3_nt: TGTGCCAGTAGTCCCGGACAGTTGAGCTCCTACGAGCAGTACTTC
j_call: TRBJ2-2; d_call: -; clone_size: -; v_call: TRBV5-3; cdr3_aa: CARSCATGELFF; cdr3_nt: TGTGCCAGAAGCTGCGCGACCGGGGAGCTGTTTTTT
j_call: TRBJ1-1; d_call: TRBD1; clone_size: once; v_call: TRBV7-9; cdr3_aa: CASSFPWTGGERGTEAFF; cdr3_nt: TGTGCCAGCAGCTTCCCCTGGACAGGAGGGGAACGGGGCACTGAAGCTTTCTTT